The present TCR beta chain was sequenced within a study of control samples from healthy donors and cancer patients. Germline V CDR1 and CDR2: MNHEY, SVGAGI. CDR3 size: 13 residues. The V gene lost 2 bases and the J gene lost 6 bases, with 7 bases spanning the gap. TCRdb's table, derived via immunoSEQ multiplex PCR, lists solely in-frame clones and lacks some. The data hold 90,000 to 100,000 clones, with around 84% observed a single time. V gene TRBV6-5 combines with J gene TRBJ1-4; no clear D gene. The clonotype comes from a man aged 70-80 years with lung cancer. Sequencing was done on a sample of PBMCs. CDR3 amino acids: CASSYERYEKLFF. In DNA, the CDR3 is TGTGCCAGCAGTTACGAGCGCTATGAAAAACTGTTTTTT.